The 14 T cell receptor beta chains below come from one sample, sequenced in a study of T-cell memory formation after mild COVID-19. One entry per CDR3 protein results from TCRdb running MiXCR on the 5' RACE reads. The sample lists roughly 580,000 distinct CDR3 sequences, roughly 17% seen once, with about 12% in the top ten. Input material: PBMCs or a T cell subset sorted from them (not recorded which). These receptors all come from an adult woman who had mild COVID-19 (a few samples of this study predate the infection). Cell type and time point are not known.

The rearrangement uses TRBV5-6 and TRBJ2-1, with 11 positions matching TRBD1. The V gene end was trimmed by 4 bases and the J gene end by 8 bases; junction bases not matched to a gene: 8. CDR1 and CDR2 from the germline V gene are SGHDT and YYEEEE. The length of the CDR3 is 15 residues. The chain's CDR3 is CASSRRDRGSDEQFF. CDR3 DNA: TGTGCCAGCAGCAGGCGGGACAGGGGGTCGGATGAGCAGTTCTTC.

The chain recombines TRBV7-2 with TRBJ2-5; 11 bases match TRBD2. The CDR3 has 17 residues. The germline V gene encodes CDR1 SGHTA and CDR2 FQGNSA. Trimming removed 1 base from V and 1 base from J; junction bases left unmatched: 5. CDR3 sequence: CASSLESLAGGQETQYF. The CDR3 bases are TGTGCCAGCAGCTTAGAATCTCTAGCGGGGGGCCAAGAGACCCAGTACTTC.

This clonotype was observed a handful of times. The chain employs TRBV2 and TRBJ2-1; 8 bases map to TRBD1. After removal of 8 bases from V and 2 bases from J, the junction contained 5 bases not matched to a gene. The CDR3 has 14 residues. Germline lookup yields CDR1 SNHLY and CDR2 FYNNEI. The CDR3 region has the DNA TGTGCCAGCCGCCGGGACAGGCCCTACAATGAGCAGTTCTTC. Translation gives CASRRDRPYNEQFF. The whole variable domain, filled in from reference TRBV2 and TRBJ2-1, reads EPEVTQTPSHQVTQMGQEVILRCVPISNHLYFYWYRQILGQKVEFLVSFYNNEISEKSEIFDDQFSVERPDGSNFTLKIRSTKLEDSAMYFCASRRDRPYNEQFFGPGTRLTVL.

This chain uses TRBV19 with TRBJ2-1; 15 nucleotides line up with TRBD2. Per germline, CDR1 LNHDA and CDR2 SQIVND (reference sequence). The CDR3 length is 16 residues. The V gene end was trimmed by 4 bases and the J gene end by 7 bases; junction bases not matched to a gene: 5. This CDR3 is CASSSAGTSGRNEQFF. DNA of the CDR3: TGTGCCAGTAGTAGCGCCGGGACTAGCGGGAGGAATGAGCAGTTCTTC.

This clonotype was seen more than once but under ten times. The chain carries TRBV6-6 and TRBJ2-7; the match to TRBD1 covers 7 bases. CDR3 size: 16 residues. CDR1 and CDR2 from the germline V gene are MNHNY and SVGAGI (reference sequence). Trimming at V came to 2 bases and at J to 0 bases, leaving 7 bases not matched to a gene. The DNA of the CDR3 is TGTGCCAGCAGTTACAGCCACTGGGACAGCTCCTACGAGCAGTACTTC. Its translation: CASSYSHWDSSYEQYF.

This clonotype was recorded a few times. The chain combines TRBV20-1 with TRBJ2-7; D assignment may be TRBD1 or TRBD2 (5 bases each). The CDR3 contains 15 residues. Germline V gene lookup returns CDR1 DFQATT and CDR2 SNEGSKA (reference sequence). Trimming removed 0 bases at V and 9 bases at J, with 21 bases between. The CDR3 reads CSAREVSPWDVGQYF. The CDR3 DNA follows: TGCAGTGCTAGAGAGGTTTCACCATGGGACGTGGGGCAGTACTTC.

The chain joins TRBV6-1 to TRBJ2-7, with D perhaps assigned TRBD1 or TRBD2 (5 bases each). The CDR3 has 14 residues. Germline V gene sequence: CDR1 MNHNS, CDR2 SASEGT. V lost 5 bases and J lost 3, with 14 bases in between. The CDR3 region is CASSRPGRSYEQYF. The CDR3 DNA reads TGTGCCAGCAGTCGTCCGGGACGGAGCTACGAGCAGTACTTC.

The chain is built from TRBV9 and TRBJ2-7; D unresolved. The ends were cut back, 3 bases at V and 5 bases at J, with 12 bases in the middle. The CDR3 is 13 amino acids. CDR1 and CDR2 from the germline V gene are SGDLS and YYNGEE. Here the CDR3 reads CASSAAPRDEQYF. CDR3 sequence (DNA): TGTGCCAGCAGCGCTGCTCCACGCGACGAGCAGTACTTC. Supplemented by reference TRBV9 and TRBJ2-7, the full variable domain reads DSGVTQTPKHLITATGQRVTLRCSPRSGDLSVYWYQQSLDQGLQFLIQYYNGEERAKGNILERFSAQQFPDLHSELNLSSLELGDSALYFCASSAAPRDEQYFGPGTRLTVT.

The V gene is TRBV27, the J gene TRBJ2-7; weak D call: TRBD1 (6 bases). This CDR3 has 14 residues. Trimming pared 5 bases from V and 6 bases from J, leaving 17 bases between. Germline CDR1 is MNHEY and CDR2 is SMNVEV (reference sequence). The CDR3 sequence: CASSLRTAGGEQYF. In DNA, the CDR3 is TGTGCCAGCAGTCTCAGGACAGCCGGCGGCGAGCAGTACTTC.

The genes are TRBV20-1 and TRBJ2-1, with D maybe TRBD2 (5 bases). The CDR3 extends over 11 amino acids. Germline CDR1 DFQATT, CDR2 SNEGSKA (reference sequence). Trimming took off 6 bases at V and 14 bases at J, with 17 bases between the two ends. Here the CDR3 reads CSAKDWPREFF. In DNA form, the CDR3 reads TGCAGTGCCAAGGACTGGCCCCGGGAGTTCTTC.

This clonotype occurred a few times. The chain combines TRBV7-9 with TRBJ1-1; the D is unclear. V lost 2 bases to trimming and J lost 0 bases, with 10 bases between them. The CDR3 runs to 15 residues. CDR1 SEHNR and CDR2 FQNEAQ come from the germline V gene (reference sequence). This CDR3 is CASSLNWFMNTEAFF. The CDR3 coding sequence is TGTGCCAGCAGCTTAAACTGGTTCATGAACACTGAAGCTTTCTTT.

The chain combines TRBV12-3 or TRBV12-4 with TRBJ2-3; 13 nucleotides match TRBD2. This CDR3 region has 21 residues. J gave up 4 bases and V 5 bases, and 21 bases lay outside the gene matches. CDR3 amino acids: CASSNRKITSGGAIRPDTQYF. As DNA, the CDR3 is TGTGCCAGCAGTAACAGAAAAATAACTAGCGGGGGGGCGATTCGCCCAGATACGCAGTATTTT.

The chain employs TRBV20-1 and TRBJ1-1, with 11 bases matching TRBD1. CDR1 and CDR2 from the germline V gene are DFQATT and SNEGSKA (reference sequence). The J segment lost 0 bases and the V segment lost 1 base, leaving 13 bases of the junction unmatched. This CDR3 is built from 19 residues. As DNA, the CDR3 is TGCAGTGCTAGAGTCTCCGGACAGGGGGCCAGCTCCTTGAACACTGAAGCTTTCTTT. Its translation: CSARVSGQGASSLNTEAFF.

CDR3 DNA sequence: TGTGCCAGCAGCCCAACGGGGCAATCCTACAATGAGCAGTTCTTC. As protein: CASSPTGQSYNEQFF. The chain is built from TRBV7-3 and TRBJ2-1; D is tentatively TRBD1 or TRBD2 (5 bases each). Germline assignment: CDR1 SGHTA and CDR2 FQGTGA. The CDR3 has 15 residues. V lost 5 bases to trimming and J lost 1 base, with 12 bases between them.